This TCR beta chain was captured in a study of beta chain features in type 1 diabetes. For the study at large: Healthy donors and patients showed comparable age, gender and cell yields.

Germline V gene lookup returns CDR1 MNHNY and CDR2 SVGAGI (reference sequence). Trimming left V 6 bases short and J 0 bases short, with 5 bases between. CDR3 size: 12 residues. Note on this clone: The antigen is undetermined.

Every bit of the isolated RNA underwent reverse transcription, so sequencing read expressed TCRB transcripts. TCRdb's table, derived via immunoSEQ multiplex PCR, lists solely in-frame clones and lacks some. The data contain hundreds of thousands of clones, around 13% of them singletons. A CD45RO/CCR7/CD25/CD127/CD95/CD27 panel sorted naive, central memory, regulatory and stem cell-like memory CD4+ cells. Overall study findings and caveats: Within each of all four CD4+ subsets, Type 1 diabetes patients had TCRB CDR3s that were moderately but significantly shorter. There were fewer insertions and more deletions at the VDJ junctions of type 1 diabetes patients.

The chain recombines TRBV6-6 with TRBJ1-1; D is uncertain. This clonotype originated in a young man in good health. The sequenced sample consisted of naive CD4+ T cells from blood. DNA for the CDR3: TGTGCCAGCAGCCCGGTGAACACTGAAGCTTTCTTT. Encoded protein: CASSPVNTEAFF.